This TCR beta chain was found in a study of response to subunit inactivated influenza vaccine. This clonotype was seen only a few times. TCRdb passed the RT-PCR reads through MiXCR, listing each CDR3 protein once. The data contain roughly 500,000 distinct CDR3 sequences, approximately 17% of them singletons. Germline V lookup: CDR1 LNHNV, CDR2 YYDKDF (reference sequence). Deletions cut 8 bases from V and 5 bases from J, with 8 bases between. The CDR3 contains 11 residues. The TCR originated in a man aged 50 to 75 who received an inactivated influenza vaccine. The V gene is TRBV15, the J gene TRBJ2-3; no reliable D call. Sequenced material: CD4+ T cells sorted from PBMCs, taken less than 30 months after vaccination. CDR3 region: CATGLRDTQYF. In DNA form, the CDR3 reads TGTGCCACCGGCTTACGAGATACGCAGTATTTT.